This T cell receptor beta chain was sequenced in a study of T cell responses to AZD1222 COVID-19 vaccine. Study summary: Pooling of second doses given at about 4 or about 12 weeks was done. Overall study findings and caveats: Along spike, vaccine-associated CD4 TCRs were found throughout, with dominance at 160-218 and 743-854. Donors were chiefly white British, with a greater number of females, and clonal diversity was perhaps underestimated. Spike-specific TCR breadth and depth were elevated following two AZD1222 doses.

Some clones are missing from TCRdb's copy, which holds only in-frame ones; the method was immunoSEQ multiplex PCR. In the table there are approximately 200,000 clones, approximately 94% of which are singletons. As regards this clone: Its antigen is undetermined.

This clonotype was sampled from an adult in good health. The sequences come from peripheral blood, collected on day 0 of AZD1222 vaccination.

The CDR3 region is CATRSLRQGIDNEQFF. DNA of the CDR3: TGTGCCACCAGGTCCCTGCGACAGGGCATTGACAATGAGCAGTTCTTC. The chain combines TRBV15 with TRBJ2-1, with 7 bases aligning to TRBD1. J gave up 5 bases and V 6 bases, and 13 bases lay outside the gene matches. Germline V gives CDR1 LNHNV, CDR2 YYDKDF (reference sequence). The CDR3 is made up of 16 amino acids.